These 9 T cell receptor beta chains came from one sample sequenced in a study of T cells in Graves' hyperthyroidism and ophthalmopathy. Amplified TCR beta CDR3 regions came from RNA transcripts. TCR CDR3 underwent first-round RT-PCR with the HTBI primer set. TCRdb reprocessed the multiplex PCR reads with MiXCR, giving one entry per CDR3 protein. This table holds about 98,000 distinct CDR3 sequences, approximately 42% found once. Sequencing used peripheral blood or thyroid tissue (not recorded which). The receptors here all came from a woman aged 25-40 years with Graves' hyperthyroidism.

The chain combines TRBV7-8 with TRBJ2-5, with TRBD2 identical over 15 bases. V was clipped by 0 bases and J by 6 bases; unmatched bases: 2. The CDR3 runs to 16 residues. Germline CDR1 is SGHVS and CDR2 is FQNEAQ. As DNA, the CDR3 is TGTGCCAGCAGCTTAGCCGGGACTAGCGGGAGGCAGACCCAGTACTTC. This translates into CASSLAGTSGRQTQYF.

This clonotype occurred many times. The rearrangement joins TRBV2 to TRBJ2-2; TRBD1 agrees at 12 bases. Germline assignment: CDR1 SNHLY and CDR2 FYNNEI. The length of the CDR3 is 16 residues. The trim removed 8 bases at V and 7 bases at J, leaving 11 bases unmatched. CDR3 in amino acids: CASVLPGQGANGELFF. The CDR3 DNA sequence: TGTGCCAGCGTACTACCGGGACAGGGGGCGAACGGGGAGCTGTTTTTT.

This clonotype has at least ten counts. This rearrangement joins TRBV25-1 to TRBJ2-7; a weak D match, TRBD2 (5 bases). V lost 4 bases and J lost 7, with 11 bases in between. Germline V gene sequence: CDR1 MGHDK, CDR2 SYGVNS. This CDR3 is 12 amino acids long. The CDR3 region has the DNA TGTGCCAGCAGTGCCGGACTGGGAGAGCAGTACTTC. This codes for CASSAGLGEQYF.

This clonotype was detected ten times or more. V and J are TRBV7-6 and TRBJ1-5, with D perhaps matching TRBD1 (6 bases). Germline CDR1 and CDR2: SGHVS and FNYEAQ. V shed 2 bases and J shed 2 bases, with 10 bases lying between them. This CDR3 spans 15 amino acids. This CDR3 is CASSLYEGGNQPQHF. CDR3 nucleotide sequence: TGTGCCAGCAGCTTATACGAGGGGGGCAATCAGCCCCAGCATTTT. The full variable domain, with the rest looked up from reference TRBV7-6 and TRBJ1-5, is GAGVSQSPRYKVTKRGQDVALRCDPISGHVSLYWYRQALGQGPEFLTYFNYEAQQDKSGLPNDRFSAERPEGSISTLTIQRTEQRDSAMYRCASSLYEGGNQPQHFGDGTRLSIL.

This clonotype was detected once. This chain connects TRBV7-2 to TRBJ2-2; D is perhaps TRBD2 (5 bases). The V and J ends lost 3 bases and 7 bases respectively, with 9 bases between them. The CDR3 runs to 13 residues. Germline V gives CDR1 SGHTA, CDR2 FQGNSA. The CDR3, as DNA: TGTGCCAGCAGCTTTAGCGCGATCGGGGAGCTGTTTTTT. This sequence encodes CASSFSAIGELFF. Using reference TRBV7-2 and TRBJ2-2 for the parts outside the CDR3, the full variable domain is GAGVSQSPSNKVTEKGKDVELRCDPISGHTALYWYRQSLGQGLEFLIYFQGNSAPDKSGLPSDRFSAERTGGSVSTLTIQRTQQEDSAVYLCASSFSAIGELFFGEGSRLTVL.

This clonotype occurred many times. This chain connects TRBV9 to TRBJ2-2; D unresolved. Germline CDR1 reads SGDLS; CDR2 reads YYNGEE. V was trimmed by 0 bases and J by 5 bases, leaving 8 bases between them. This CDR3 has 14 amino acids. CDR3 coding DNA: TGTGCCAGCAGCGTAGGCCCCGGGACCGGGGAGCTGTTTTTT. Residues: CASSVGPGTGELFF.

This clonotype was counted at least ten times. The chain employs TRBV19 and TRBJ1-5; TRBD1 agrees at 11 bases. Per germline, CDR1 LNHDA and CDR2 SQIVND (reference sequence). V lost 5 bases and J lost 5; bases outside the gene matches: 5. The CDR3 is made up of 15 amino acids. The CDR3 DNA is TGTGCCAGTAGTGCCGGGACAGGGGGTTATCAGCCCCAGCATTTT. Protein: CASSAGTGGYQPQHF. Based on the CDR3 plus reference TRBV19 and TRBJ1-5, the full variable domain is DGGITQSPKYLFRKEGQNVTLSCEQNLNHDAMYWYRQDPGQGLRLIYYSQIVNDFQKGDIAEGYSVSREKKESFPLTVTSAQKNPTAFYLCASSAGTGGYQPQHFGDGTRLSIL.

The sample holds many counts of this clonotype. V usage is TRBV6-5 and J usage is TRBJ1-2; the match to TRBD1 covers 10 bases. CDR1 is MNHEY, CDR2 SVGAGI, per germline. With V trimmed by 10 bases and J by 6 bases, 14 bases remained unmatched. The length of the CDR3 is 15 residues. CDR3 nucleotide sequence: TGTGCCACCACCGGGACAGGGGTTGTTTTGAATGGCTACACCTTC. Its protein product is CATTGTGVVLNGYTF.

The chain employs TRBV9 and TRBJ2-2; 7 positions agree with TRBD2. The ends lost 7 bases at V and 6 bases at J; junction bases unmatched: 0. The CDR3 loop spans 11 amino acids. Germline V gene sequence: CDR1 SGDLS, CDR2 YYNGEE. This CDR3 is CASGRAGELFF. CDR3 in DNA: TGTGCCAGCGGGAGGGCCGGGGAGCTGTTTTTT.